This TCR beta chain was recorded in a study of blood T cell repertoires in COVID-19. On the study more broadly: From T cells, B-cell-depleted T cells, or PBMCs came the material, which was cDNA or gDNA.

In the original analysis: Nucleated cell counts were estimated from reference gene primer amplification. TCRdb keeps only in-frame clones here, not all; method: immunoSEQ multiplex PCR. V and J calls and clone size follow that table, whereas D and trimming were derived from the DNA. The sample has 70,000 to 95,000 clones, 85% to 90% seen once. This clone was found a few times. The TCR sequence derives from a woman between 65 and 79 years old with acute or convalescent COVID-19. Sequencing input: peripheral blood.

The CDR3 DNA is TGTGCCGTATCGGACAGGGGTTACGGAAACACCATATATTTT. Residues: CAVSDRGYGNTIYF. This chain uses TRBV24-1 with TRBJ1-3; 9 bases fit TRBD1. This CDR3 is 14 amino acids long. V shed 12 bases and J 4 bases; nucleotides not matched to a gene: 9. Germline assignment: CDR1 KGHDR and CDR2 SFDVKD.